The 20 T cell receptor beta chains in this list originate from one sample, sequenced in a study of T-cell reconstitution after alpha-beta-depleted transplantation in children. Preparation of the TCRbeta library was carried out with unique molecular identifiers. Using its own MiXCR run on the PCR reads, TCRdb lists one record per CDR3 protein. The sample records approximately 250,000 distinct CDR3 sequences, roughly 24% being singletons. Sequences were derived from PBMCs, sampled before TCRalphabeta/CD19-depleted stem cell transplant. Receptors originate from a girl aged 2 to 10 with Fanconi anemia, due to receive a stem cell transplant.

This clonotype was seen many times. The chain employs TRBV12-3 or TRBV12-4 and TRBJ1-2; D not resolved. Between the trimmed V and J ends, which lost 6 bases and 4 bases, there was a span of 15 bases. The CDR3 runs to 14 residues. The CDR3 here is CASRPGSSTYGYTF. In DNA, the CDR3 is TGTGCCAGCAGGCCGGGGAGTTCGACCTATGGCTACACCTTC.

This clonotype was seen at least ten times. CDR3 sequence reads: CSVELGYTF. The CDR3 bases are TGCAGCGTTGAATTGGGCTACACCTTC. This sequence joins TRBV29-1 and TRBJ1-2; D is undetermined. The germline V gene encodes CDR1 SQVTM and CDR2 ANQGSEA. Trimming cost V 2 bases and J 8 bases, with 3 bases left between them. This CDR3 spans 9 amino acids.

This clonotype appeared once. This chain uses TRBV7-2 with TRBJ2-3, with D possibly matching TRBD1 (6 bases). Germline V gene lookup returns CDR1 SGHTA and CDR2 FQGNSA. This CDR3 region has 16 residues. V was shortened by 0 bases and J by 5 bases, with 15 bases between the two germline ends. DNA of the CDR3: TGTGCCAGCAGCTTAGCAACAGGGCCCCCGGGAGATACGCAGTATTTT. Translation: CASSLATGPPGDTQYF.

V is TRBV29-1 and J is TRBJ2-3; D remains unclear. With 4 bases removed from V and 3 bases from J, the gap between germline ends came to 14 bases. The CDR3 contains 14 residues. Germline assignment: CDR1 SQVTM and CDR2 ANQGSEA. The CDR3 reads CSVAAGLGTDTQYF. CDR3 in DNA: TGCAGCGTTGCGGCAGGATTAGGGACAGATACGCAGTATTTT.

This clonotype has a count of ten or more. The rearrangement links TRBV6-5 to TRBJ2-5; a weak D match, TRBD1 (6 bases). Trimming removed 4 bases at V and 5 bases at J, with 11 bases between. The CDR3 length is 13 residues. Germline V gene lookup returns CDR1 MNHEY and CDR2 SVGAGI. CDR3 loop: CASSWSRGETQYF. The CDR3 DNA sequence: TGTGCCAGCAGTTGGTCCAGGGGTGAGACCCAGTACTTC.

V and J are TRBV6-4 and TRBJ2-3, with TRBD2 matching over 7 bases. The CDR3 is 16 amino acids. Trimming cost V 2 bases and J 2 bases; bases outside gene matches: 7. Germline V lookup: CDR1 MRHNA, CDR2 SNTAGT. The CDR3 spells CASSDGAGVPTDTQYF. The DNA of the CDR3 is TGTGCCAGCAGTGACGGGGCGGGAGTCCCCACAGATACGCAGTATTTT.

This clonotype has at least ten counts. V is TRBV29-1 and J is TRBJ2-3; 8 bases are a match to TRBD1. Germline assignment: CDR1 SQVTM and CDR2 ANQGSEA. The CDR3 is 13 residues long. The J segment lost 2 bases and the V segment lost 6 bases, leaving 4 bases of the junction unmatched. The CDR3: CSVRQGHTDTQYF. As DNA, the CDR3 is TGCAGCGTGCGACAGGGGCACACAGATACGCAGTATTTT.

The chain links TRBV20-1 to TRBJ2-7; 14 nucleotides align to TRBD2. The CDR3 is made up of 15 amino acids. The V gene's germline CDR1 is DFQATT and CDR2 SNEGSKA (reference sequence). The CDR3 spells CRAGTSGGTTYEQYF. Here the CDR3 DNA reads TGCAGGGCCGGGACTAGCGGGGGAACTACCTACGAGCAGTACTTC.

In this sample, this clonotype turned up many times. The chain combines TRBV20-1 with TRBJ2-7; D is unresolved. This CDR3 is 11 amino acids long. Trimming left V 1 base short and J 3 bases short, with 4 bases between. Germline V gene lookup returns CDR1 DFQATT and CDR2 SNEGSKA (reference sequence). This CDR3 is CSARGGYEQYF. As DNA, the CDR3 is TGCAGTGCTAGAGGAGGCTACGAGCAGTACTTC.

This clonotype was recorded at least ten times. The V and J genes are TRBV29-1 and TRBJ1-2, with D unclear. V lost 5 bases and J 1 base, leaving 8 bases between the germline ends. Per germline, CDR1 SQVTM and CDR2 ANQGSEA. The CDR3 extends over 12 amino acids. The CDR3 loop reads CSVRNDNYGYTF. Here the CDR3 DNA reads TGCAGCGTTAGAAACGATAACTATGGCTACACCTTC.

The chain employs TRBV20-1 and TRBJ2-5; 7 positions agree with TRBD1. This CDR3 region has 14 residues. V lost 6 bases to trimming and J lost 7 bases; unmatched junction nucleotides: 14. Germline CDR1 is DFQATT and CDR2 is SNEGSKA (reference sequence). As DNA, the CDR3 is TGCAGTGCAGATCCGGTTGGACAGGAGGCGACCCAGTACTTC. Its protein product is CSADPVGQEATQYF.

The rearrangement joins TRBV19 to TRBJ2-2, with 8 bases lining up with TRBD2. This CDR3 has 12 amino acids. Germline V CDR1 and CDR2: LNHDA, SQIVND (reference sequence). V gave up 10 bases and J gave up 7 bases; unmatched junction bases: 5. CDR3 in amino acids: CATISGNGELFF. CDR3 DNA: TGTGCCACCATTAGCGGGAACGGGGAGCTGTTTTTT.

The chain recombines TRBV15 with TRBJ1-1, with unresolved D. Germline lookup yields CDR1 LNHNV and CDR2 YYDKDF (reference sequence). V was clipped by 3 bases and J by 8 bases, with 10 bases between them. This CDR3 comprises 12 residues. CDR3 sequence reads: CATSSNLGEAFF. In DNA, the CDR3 is TGTGCCACCAGCAGCAATTTGGGAGAAGCTTTCTTT.

The CDR3 protein is CASSSLRRQRPFSYEQYF. The CDR3 DNA reads TGTGCCAGCAGTTCCCTTCGGAGGCAACGACCCTTCTCCTACGAGCAGTACTTC. The chain carries TRBV6-2 or TRBV6-3 and TRBJ2-7; tentative D call: TRBD2 (5 bases). This CDR3 has 18 amino acids. The V gene lost 4 bases and the J gene lost 0 bases, with 22 bases spanning the gap. Looked up from germline, CDR1 is MNHEY and CDR2 is SVGEGT.

DNA for the CDR3: TGTGCCAGCAGCTTAATGGTGGCGGCTGCTGAGACCCAGTACTTC. It is translated as CASSLMVAAAETQYF. V and J are TRBV7-2 and TRBJ2-5; D gene unclear. The CDR3 loop spans 15 amino acids. Trimming shortened V by 2 bases and J by 5 bases, and 15 bases separated the two germline ends. Germline CDR1 reads SGHTA; CDR2 reads FQGNSA.

A few counts support this clonotype. J is TRBJ1-3 and V is TRBV7-2; 8 bases are shared with TRBD1. The V segment lost 1 base and the J segment 4 bases; nucleotides outside the gene matches: 9. The V gene's germline CDR1 is SGHTA and CDR2 FQGNSA. The CDR3 length is 17 residues. CDR3 bases: TGTGCCAGCAGCTTAGTGCAGGGGGCGCGAGTCGGAAACACCATATATTTT. The encoded protein is CASSLVQGARVGNTIYF.

This chain links TRBV6-1 with TRBJ2-1; 14 bases agree with TRBD2. The CDR3 sequence is 18 residues long. Germline trimming cut 5 bases from V and 6 bases from J; bases unmatched to any gene: 12. Per germline, CDR1 MNHNS and CDR2 SASEGT. CDR3: CASSPEPFGLAGGNEQFF. CDR3 DNA sequence: TGTGCCAGCAGTCCCGAACCCTTTGGACTAGCGGGGGGCAATGAGCAGTTCTTC.

This clonotype was observed many times. J is TRBJ2-5 and V is TRBV10-3; 8 bases are shared with TRBD2. Looked up from germline, CDR1 is ENHRY and CDR2 is SYGVKD. The CDR3 is 13 residues long. The junction had 6 bases not matched to a gene; V was cut back by 6 bases and J by 6 bases. The CDR3 region has the DNA TGTGCCATCAGCGAAGCGGGAGCGCAGACCCAGTACTTC. Translated: CAISEAGAQTQYF.

V is TRBV28 and J is TRBJ2-2; 8 bases agree with TRBD1. There are 15 residues in the CDR3. Germline CDR1 is MDHEN and CDR2 is SYDVKM. Losses at the gene ends were 8 bases for V and 2 bases for J; bases not matched to a gene: 7. The CDR3 spells CASRTGPANTGELFF. In DNA form, the CDR3 reads TGTGCCAGCCGGACAGGGCCAGCCAACACCGGGGAGCTGTTTTTT.

This clonotype was seen repeatedly, ten times or more. CDR3 region: CASSLGVHEQYF. Written as DNA, the CDR3 is TGTGCCAGCAGTTTAGGGGTCCACGAGCAGTACTTC. The V and J genes are TRBV28 and TRBJ2-7; no clear D. This CDR3 is 12 amino acids long. In germline, CDR1 is MDHEN, CDR2 SYDVKM. Trimming left V 2 bases short and J 5 bases short, with 7 bases between.